This T cell receptor (beta chain) was sequenced in a study of blood T cell repertoires in COVID-19. This CDR3 is 14 amino acids long. Between the trimmed V and J ends, which lost 6 bases and 4 bases, there was a span of 15 bases. The germline CDR1 and CDR2 sequences are MDHEN and SYDVKM. Repertoires were generated with immunoSEQ multiplex PCR, while TCRdb's copy carries only in-frame clones and drops some. Of tens of thousands of clones in the sample, 84% were seen once. Input material: peripheral blood. This sequence originates from a woman aged 50 to 60 with acute or convalescent COVID-19. The chain uses TRBV28 and TRBJ1-2; TRBD1 is a possible D gene (5 bases). The DNA of the CDR3 is TGTGCCAGCAGCCTACCGGGGGGGGGCTATGGCTACACCTTC. It specifies CASSLPGGGYGYTF.